This T cell receptor (beta chain) was sequenced during a study of blood T cell repertoires in COVID-19. This clone appeared a few times. This CDR3 contains 16 residues. V lost 1 base to trimming and J lost 2 bases, with 12 bases between them. CDR1 is LGHDT and CDR2 is YNNKEL in the germline V gene (reference sequence). Repertoires were generated with immunoSEQ multiplex PCR, while TCRdb's copy carries only in-frame clones and drops some. This table holds about 190,000 clones, less than 85% found once. The chain couples TRBV3-1 (or the pseudogene TRBV3-2) to TRBJ1-5; tentatively, D is TRBD1 (6 bases). The receptor was derived from a woman aged 25-40 years who had recovered from COVID-19. The sample was PBMCs or T cells enriched from blood (not recorded which). The CDR3 loop is CASSQGGRQGNQPQHF. CDR3 in DNA: TGTGCCAGCAGCCAAGGGGGGCGGCAGGGCAATCAGCCCCAGCATTTT.